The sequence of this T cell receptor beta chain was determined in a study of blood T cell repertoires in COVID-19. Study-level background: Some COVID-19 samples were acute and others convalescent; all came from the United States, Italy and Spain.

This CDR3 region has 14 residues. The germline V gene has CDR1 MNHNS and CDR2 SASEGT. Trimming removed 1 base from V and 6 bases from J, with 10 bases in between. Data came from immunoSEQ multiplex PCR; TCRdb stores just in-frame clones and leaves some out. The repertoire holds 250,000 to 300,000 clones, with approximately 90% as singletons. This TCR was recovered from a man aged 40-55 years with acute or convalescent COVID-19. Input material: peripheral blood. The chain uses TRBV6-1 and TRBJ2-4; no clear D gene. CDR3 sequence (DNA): TGTGCCAGCAGTGAAGTGAGATCTGTAAACATTCAGTACTTC. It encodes CASSEVRSVNIQYF.